The clone carrying this T cell receptor (beta chain) was seen a few times. Its antigen is not known. In the PCR, 60 Vbeta and 13 Jbeta primers were used. Methods used by the authors: A later analysis counted tens of millions of unique TCR beta chains, 9.5 million to 12 million shared. Using immunoSEQ multiplex PCR, the repertoire was profiled, and TCRdb retains in-frame clones only, with some absent. The DNA gave D and trimming, while V, J and clone size come from that table. The sample holds roughly 110,000 clones, roughly 80% seen once. This CDR3 region has 14 residues. V was clipped by 6 bases and J by 1 base; unmatched bases: 5. Germline V CDR1 and CDR2: MNHEY, SMNVEV (reference sequence). The source of the sample is a study of cytomegalovirus exposure and HLA in healthy donors. Study-level results: Analysis performed later found more than 15,000 TCR beta sequences associated with HLA alleles at 0.05 false discovery rate. Equally common other TCR beta chains were less clonally expanded than HLA-associated ones, a later analysis found.

The donors, nominally healthy at sampling, likely had unrecorded immune exposures. The clonotype comes from a man aged 40-55 years in good health and CMV-seronegative. The rearrangement links TRBV27 to TRBJ1-1, with 7 bases that match TRBD1. Sequencing used PBMCs. The DNA for the CDR3 is TGTGCCAGCAGACCGACAGGGAAGAACACTGAAGCTTTCTTT. It translates to CASRPTGKNTEAFF.